The TCR beta chain under discussion was sequenced for a study of T cell responses to AZD1222 COVID-19 vaccine. About this clone: Its cognate antigen is unknown.

Per the germline V gene, CDR1 is SNHLY and CDR2 is FYNNEI. V was trimmed by 6 bases and J by 4 bases, leaving 15 bases between them. The CDR3 extends over 14 amino acids. Assay used: immunoSEQ multiplex PCR; TCRdb lists only in-frame clones, some missing. The profile shows just over 90,000 clones, around 87% of them singletons. Study-level results: Nearly half of spike-specific TCRs reportedly target unmutated variant regions. Just 6 or 7 people given AZD1222 tested seropositive at baseline. Spike as a whole was targeted by vaccine-associated CD4 TCRs, dominant at 160-218 and 743-854. Donors were largely white British and mainly female; clonal diversity was possibly underestimated.

The receptor was isolated from an adult who received the AZD1222 COVID-19 vaccine. Source: peripheral blood, taken 28 days after the second AZD1222 dose. The chain links TRBV2 to TRBJ1-1, with TRBD1 as a possible D gene (6 bases). In nucleotides, the CDR3 is TGTGCCAGCAGGGCACAGGGATTCGGCACTGAAGCTTTCTTT. It codes for CASRAQGFGTEAFF.